These T cell receptor beta chains were read from a single sample in a study of shared clonotypes between healthy human individuals. Libraries were prepared by immunoSEQ multiplex PCR; TCRdb keeps only in-frame clonotypes and omits some of them. The sample lists about 2.4 million clones; 93% were seen once. Sequencing used naive CD4+ T cells from PBMCs. The origin of the receptors is a man between 18 and 35 years old in good health. Some clones in this sample may be carry-over from other donors' samples. Both conserved end residues are part of each CDR3. Fields, in order: clone size, V gene, D gene, J gene, CDR3 protein, CDR3 DNA. D genes are given only for firm matches. Size is omitted from some rows. Given values are once, few, many or a class for expanded clones.

>NA|TRBV18|TRBD2|TRBJ2-3
CASSPWTSGSRPGYTQYF
TGTGCCAGCTCACCTTGGACTAGCGGGAGCCGGCCTGGTTATACGCAGTATTTT
>NA|TRBV5-6|TRBD2|TRBJ2-7
CASSSGWPRLAFYEQYF
TGTGCCAGCAGCTCCGGCTGGCCCAGACTAGCGTTCTACGAGCAGTACTTC
>NA|TRBV27|TRBD2|TRBJ2-5
CATQKGASGSSTTQYF
TGTGCCACCCAAAAGGGAGCTAGCGGGAGTAGTACGACCCAGTACTTC
>NA|TRBV29-1|NA|TRBJ2-5
CSVGVSEETQYF
TGCAGCGTTGGTGTCTCAGAAGAGACCCAGTACTTC
>NA|TRBV30|NA|TRBJ2-6
CARGDGHSGANVLTF
TGTGCCCGCGGGGACGGTCACTCTGGGGCCAACGTCCTGACTTTC
>NA|TRBV7-7|NA|TRBJ2-1
CASSRLAGARPASSYNEQFF
TGTGCCAGCAGCCGCCTCGCGGGGGCCCGACCTGCGAGCTCCTACAATGAGCAGTTCTTC
>NA|TRBV21-1|NA|TRBJ1-5
CASLRGGERDQPQHF
TGTGCCAGCTTAAGAGGAGGGGAGAGGGATCAGCCCCAGCATTTT
>NA|TRBV7-3|NA|TRBJ2-1
CASSLGGAGEQFF
TGTGCCAGCAGCTTAGGAGGGGCAGGCGAGCAGTTCTTC
>NA|TRBV5-1|TRBD2|TRBJ2-7
CASSLRTSTNGYEQYF
TGCGCCAGCAGCCTCCGGACTAGCACGAACGGCTACGAGCAGTACTTC
>few|TRBV4-2|TRBD1|TRBJ1-1
CASSQDQGAGTEAFF
TGTGCCAGCAGCCAAGATCAGGGGGCCGGCACTGAAGCTTTCTTT
>NA|TRBV5-1|NA|TRBJ2-1
CASSLAAASYNEQFF
TGCGCCAGCAGCTTGGCTGCGGCCTCCTACAATGAGCAGTTCTTC
>NA|TRBV28|NA|TRBJ2-3
CASSNEDTQYF
TGTGCCAGCAGCAACGAAGATACGCAGTATTTT
>NA|TRBV5-1|TRBD1|TRBJ1-3
CASRDRASGNTIYF
TGCGCCAGCAGAGACAGGGCCTCTGGAAACACCATATATTTT
>NA|TRBV5-1|TRBD1|TRBJ1-1
CASSGGQGGTEAFF
TGCGCCAGCAGCGGGGGACAGGGTGGCACTGAAGCTTTCTTT
>NA|TRBV7-3|NA|TRBJ2-3
CASSFGSTDTQYF
TGTGCCAGCAGCTTCGGCAGCACAGATACGCAGTATTTT
>once|TRBV7-9|NA|TRBJ1-2
CASSLTQANYGYTF
TGTGCCAGCAGCTTGACGCAAGCTAACTATGGCTACACCTTC
>NA|TRBV2|NA|TRBJ2-7
CASSGGVSYEQYF
TGTGCCAGCAGTGGGGGCGTCTCCTACGAGCAGTACTTC
>NA|TRBV28|NA|TRBJ2-3
CASSFSGPRGDTQYF
TGTGCCAGCAGTTTTTCGGGACCCCGAGGAGATACGCAGTATTTT
>NA|TRBV15|NA|TRBJ2-6
CATSRGSGSPSTGANVLTF
TGTGCCACCAGCAGAGGCTCCGGGTCCCCCTCAACTGGGGCCAACGTCCTGACTTTC
>NA|TRBV9|NA|TRBJ2-6
CASSVAYSGANVLTF
TGTGCCAGCAGCGTCGCCTACTCTGGGGCCAACGTCCTGACTTTC
>once|TRBV7-3|NA|TRBJ2-1
CASGLQGYNEQFF
TGTGCCAGCGGACTACAGGGCTACAATGAGCAGTTCTTC
>NA|TRBV5-1|TRBD1|TRBJ2-7
CASSLGTGRSTAYEQYF
TGCGCCAGCAGCTTGGGGACAGGACGGTCAACGGCTTACGAGCAGTACTTC
>once|TRBV5-1|NA|TRBJ2-7
CASSLEDYEQYF
TGCGCCAGCAGCTTGGAGGACTACGAGCAGTACTTC